This TCR beta chain was sequenced during a study of T cells after yellow fever vaccination. This clonotype was observed a handful of times. The CDR3 has 17 amino acids. Trimming shortened V by 0 bases and J by 1 base, and 15 bases separated the two germline ends. Germline CDR1 reads KGHSH; CDR2 reads LQKENI. Each CDR3 protein is one row after TCRdb ran MiXCR on the 5' RACE reads. The sample records 340,000 or so distinct CDR3 sequences, roughly an eighth being singletons. The TCR originated in a man younger than 35 who received the YFV17D yellow fever vaccine. Sample: CD4+ T cells sorted from PBMCs, taken 15 days after the yellow fever booster vaccination. The chain employs TRBV18 and TRBJ1-1; D possibly corresponds to TRBD1 (5 bases). In DNA form, the CDR3 reads TGTGCCAGCTCACCACCCATCGAGGGGCGGGGGAACACTGAAGCTTTCTTT. As protein: CASSPPIEGRGNTEAFF.